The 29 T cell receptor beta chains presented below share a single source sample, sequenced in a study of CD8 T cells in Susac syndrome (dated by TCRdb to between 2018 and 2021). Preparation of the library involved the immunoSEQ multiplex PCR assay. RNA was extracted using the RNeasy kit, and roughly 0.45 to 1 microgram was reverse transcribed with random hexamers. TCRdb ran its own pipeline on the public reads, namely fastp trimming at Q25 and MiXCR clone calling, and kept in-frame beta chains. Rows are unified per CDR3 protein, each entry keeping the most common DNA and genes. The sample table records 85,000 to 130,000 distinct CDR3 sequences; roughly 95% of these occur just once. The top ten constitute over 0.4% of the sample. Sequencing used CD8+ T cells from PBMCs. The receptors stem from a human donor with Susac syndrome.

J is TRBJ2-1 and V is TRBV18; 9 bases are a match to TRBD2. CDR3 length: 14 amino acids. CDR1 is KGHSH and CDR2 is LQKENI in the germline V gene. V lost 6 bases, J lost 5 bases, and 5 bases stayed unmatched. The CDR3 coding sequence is TGTGCCAGCTCGAGTACTAGCGGGCACAATGAGCAGTTCTTC. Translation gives CASSSTSGHNEQFF.

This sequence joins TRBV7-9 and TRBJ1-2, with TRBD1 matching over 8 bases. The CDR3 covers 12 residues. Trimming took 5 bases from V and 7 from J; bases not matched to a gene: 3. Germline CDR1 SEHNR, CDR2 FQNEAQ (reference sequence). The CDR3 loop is CASSPDRVGYTF. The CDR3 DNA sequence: TGTGCCAGCAGCCCGGACAGGGTTGGCTACACCTTC.

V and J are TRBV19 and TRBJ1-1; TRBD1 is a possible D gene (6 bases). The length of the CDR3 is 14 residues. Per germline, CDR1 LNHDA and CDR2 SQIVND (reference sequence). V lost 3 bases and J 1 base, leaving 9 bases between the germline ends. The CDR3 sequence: CASSIRGSNTEAFF. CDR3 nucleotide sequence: TGTGCCAGTAGTATCAGGGGATCGAACACTGAAGCTTTCTTT. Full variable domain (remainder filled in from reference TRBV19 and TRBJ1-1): DGGITQSPKYLFRKEGQNVTLSCEQNLNHDAMYWYRQDPGQGLRLIYYSQIVNDFQKGDIAEGYSVSREKKESFPLTVTSAQKNPTAFYLCASSIRGSNTEAFFGQGTRLTVV.

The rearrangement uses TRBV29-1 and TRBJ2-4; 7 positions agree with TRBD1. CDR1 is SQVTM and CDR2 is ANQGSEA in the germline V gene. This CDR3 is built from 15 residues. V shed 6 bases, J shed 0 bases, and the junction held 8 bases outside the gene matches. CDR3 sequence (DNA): TGCAGCGTAATACCGGGACAGCTAGCCAAAAACATTCAGTACTTC. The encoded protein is CSVIPGQLAKNIQYF.

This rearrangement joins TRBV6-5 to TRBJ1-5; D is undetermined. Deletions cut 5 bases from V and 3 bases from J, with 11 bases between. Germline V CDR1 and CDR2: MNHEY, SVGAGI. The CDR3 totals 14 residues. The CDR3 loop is CASSPAQFNQPQHF. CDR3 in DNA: TGTGCCAGCAGTCCCGCGCAGTTCAATCAGCCCCAGCATTTT.

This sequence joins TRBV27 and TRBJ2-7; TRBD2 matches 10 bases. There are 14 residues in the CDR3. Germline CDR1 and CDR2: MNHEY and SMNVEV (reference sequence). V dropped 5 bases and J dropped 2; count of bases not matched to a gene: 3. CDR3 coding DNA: TGTGCCAGCAGTCCAAGCGGGGGGGCCTACGAGCAGTACTTC. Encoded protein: CASSPSGGAYEQYF.

The CDR3 DNA follows: TGTGCCAGCAGTGCGACTCGGTTGGAGACCCAGTACTTC. As protein: CASSATRLETQYF. V gene TRBV6-5 combines with J gene TRBJ2-5; no clear D gene. Germline V lookup: CDR1 MNHEY, CDR2 SVGAGI. There are 13 residues in the CDR3. The V end lost 5 bases, the J end lost 5 bases, and 12 bases lay between the germline ends.

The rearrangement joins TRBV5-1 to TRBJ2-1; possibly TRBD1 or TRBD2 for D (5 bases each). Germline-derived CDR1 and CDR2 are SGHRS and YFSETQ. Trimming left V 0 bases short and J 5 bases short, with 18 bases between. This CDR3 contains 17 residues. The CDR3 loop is CASSLEFRFRGDNEQFF. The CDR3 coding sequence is TGCGCCAGCAGCTTGGAATTCAGGTTCCGAGGGGACAATGAGCAGTTCTTC.

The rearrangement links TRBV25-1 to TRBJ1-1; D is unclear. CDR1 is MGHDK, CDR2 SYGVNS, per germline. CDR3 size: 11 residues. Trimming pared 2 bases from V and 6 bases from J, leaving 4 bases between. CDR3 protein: CASSEGAEAFF. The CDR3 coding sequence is TGTGCCAGCAGTGAAGGGGCTGAAGCTTTCTTT. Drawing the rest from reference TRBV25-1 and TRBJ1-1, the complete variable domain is EADIYQTPRYLVIGTGKKITLECSQTMGHDKMYWYQQDPGMELHLIHYSYGVNSTEKGDLSSESTVSRIRTEHFPLTLESARPSHTSQYLCASSEGAEAFFGQGTRLTVV.

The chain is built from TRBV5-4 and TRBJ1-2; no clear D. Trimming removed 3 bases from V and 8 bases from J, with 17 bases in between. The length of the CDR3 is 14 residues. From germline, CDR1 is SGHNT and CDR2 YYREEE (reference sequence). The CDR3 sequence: CASSSDPSARGYTF. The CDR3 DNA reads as TGTGCCAGCAGCTCGGATCCCTCCGCGCGGGGCTACACCTTC.

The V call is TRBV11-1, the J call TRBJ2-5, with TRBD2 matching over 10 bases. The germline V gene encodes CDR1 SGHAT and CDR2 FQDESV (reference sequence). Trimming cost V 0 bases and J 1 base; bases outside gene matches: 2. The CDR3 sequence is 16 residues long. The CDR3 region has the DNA TGTGCCAGCAGCTTAGCACTAGCGGGGATCCAAGAGACCCAGTACTTC. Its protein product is CASSLALAGIQETQYF. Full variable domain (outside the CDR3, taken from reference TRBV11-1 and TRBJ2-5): EAEVAQSPRYKITEKSQAVAFWCDPISGHATLYWYRQILGQGPELLVQFQDESVVDDSQLPKDRFSAERLKGVDSTLKIQPAELGDSAMYLCASSLALAGIQETQYFGPGTRLLVL.

The CDR3 here is CSVEGRTPEVTDTQYF. CDR3 bases: TGCAGCGTTGAAGGCCGGACACCTGAGGTCACAGATACGCAGTATTTT. V and J are TRBV29-1 and TRBJ2-3; possible D gene TRBD1, 5 bases. V lost 1 base to trimming and J lost 2 bases, with 16 bases between them. This CDR3 is 16 amino acids long. In germline, CDR1 is SQVTM, CDR2 ANQGSEA.

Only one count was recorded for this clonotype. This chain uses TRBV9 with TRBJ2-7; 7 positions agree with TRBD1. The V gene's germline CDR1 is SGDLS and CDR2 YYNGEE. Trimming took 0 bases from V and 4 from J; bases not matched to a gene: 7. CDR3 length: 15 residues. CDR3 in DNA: TGTGCCAGCAGCGTAGGCCCAGGGGGTCTATACGAGCAGTACTTC. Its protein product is CASSVGPGGLYEQYF.

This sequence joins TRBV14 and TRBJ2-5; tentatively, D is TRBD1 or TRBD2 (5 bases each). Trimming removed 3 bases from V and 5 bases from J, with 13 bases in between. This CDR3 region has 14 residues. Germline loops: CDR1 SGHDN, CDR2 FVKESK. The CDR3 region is CASSHPGWGETQYF. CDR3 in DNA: TGTGCCAGCAGCCATCCCGGCTGGGGGGAGACCCAGTACTTC. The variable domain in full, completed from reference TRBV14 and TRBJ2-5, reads EAGVTQFPSHSVIEKGQTVTLRCDPISGHDNLYWYRRVMGKEIKFLLHFVKESKQDESGMPNNRFLAERTGGTYSTLKVQPAELEDSGVYFCASSHPGWGETQYFGPGTRLLVL.

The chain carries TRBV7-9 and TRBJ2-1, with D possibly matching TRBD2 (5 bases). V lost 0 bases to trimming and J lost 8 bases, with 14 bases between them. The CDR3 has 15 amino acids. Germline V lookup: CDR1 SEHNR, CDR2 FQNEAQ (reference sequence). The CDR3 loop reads CASSLALLAEDEQFF. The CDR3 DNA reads TGTGCCAGCAGCTTAGCGCTTCTAGCTGAGGATGAGCAGTTCTTC. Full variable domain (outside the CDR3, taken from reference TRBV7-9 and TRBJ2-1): DTGVSQNPRHKITKRGQNVTFRCDPISEHNRLYWYRQTLGQGPEFLTYFQNEAQLEKSRLLSDRFSAERPKGSFSTLEIQRTEQGDSAMYLCASSLALLAEDEQFFGPGTRLTVL.

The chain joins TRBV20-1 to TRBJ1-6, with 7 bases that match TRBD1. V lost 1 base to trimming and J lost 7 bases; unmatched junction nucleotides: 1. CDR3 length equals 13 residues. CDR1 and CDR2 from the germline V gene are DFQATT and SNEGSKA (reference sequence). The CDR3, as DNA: TGCAGTGCTAGAGGACAGGGCAATTCACCCCTCCACTTT. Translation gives CSARGQGNSPLHF.

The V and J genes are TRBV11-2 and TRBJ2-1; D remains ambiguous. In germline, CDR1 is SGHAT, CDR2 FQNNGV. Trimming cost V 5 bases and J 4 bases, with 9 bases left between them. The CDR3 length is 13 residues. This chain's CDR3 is CASSLAPYNEQFF. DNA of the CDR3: TGTGCCAGCAGCCTCGCCCCTTACAATGAGCAGTTCTTC. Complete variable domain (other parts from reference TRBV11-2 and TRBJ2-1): EAGVAQSPRYKIIEKRQSVAFWCNPISGHATLYWYQQILGQGPKLLIQFQNNGVVDDSQLPKDRFSAERLKGVDSTLKIQPAKLEDSAVYLCASSLAPYNEQFFGPGTRLTVL.

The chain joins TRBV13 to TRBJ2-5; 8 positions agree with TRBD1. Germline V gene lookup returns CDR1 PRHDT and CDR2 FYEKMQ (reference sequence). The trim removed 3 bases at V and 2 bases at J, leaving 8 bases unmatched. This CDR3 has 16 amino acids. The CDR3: CASSFGRQGLQETQYF. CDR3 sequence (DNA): TGTGCCAGCAGCTTTGGGAGACAGGGGTTACAAGAGACCCAGTACTTC.

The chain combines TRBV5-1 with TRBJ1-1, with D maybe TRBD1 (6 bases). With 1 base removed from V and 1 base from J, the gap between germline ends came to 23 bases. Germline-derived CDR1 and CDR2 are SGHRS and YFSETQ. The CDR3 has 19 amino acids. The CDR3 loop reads CASSLRLQGEAAANTEAFF. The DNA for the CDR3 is TGCGCCAGCAGCTTGCGGCTACAGGGAGAGGCCGCGGCGAACACTGAAGCTTTCTTT.

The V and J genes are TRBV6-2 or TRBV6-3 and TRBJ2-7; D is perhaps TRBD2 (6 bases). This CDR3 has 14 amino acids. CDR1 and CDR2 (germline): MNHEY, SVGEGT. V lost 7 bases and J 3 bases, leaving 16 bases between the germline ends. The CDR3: CASTKPGGNYEQYF. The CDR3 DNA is TGTGCCAGCACAAAACCCGGGGGAAACTACGAGCAGTACTTC.

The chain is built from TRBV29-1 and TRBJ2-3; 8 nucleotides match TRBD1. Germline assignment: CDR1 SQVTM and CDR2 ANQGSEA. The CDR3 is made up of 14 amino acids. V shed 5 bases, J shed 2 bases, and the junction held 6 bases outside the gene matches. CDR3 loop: CSVLWTGITDTQYF. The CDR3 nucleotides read TGCAGCGTTCTTTGGACAGGGATCACAGATACGCAGTATTTT.

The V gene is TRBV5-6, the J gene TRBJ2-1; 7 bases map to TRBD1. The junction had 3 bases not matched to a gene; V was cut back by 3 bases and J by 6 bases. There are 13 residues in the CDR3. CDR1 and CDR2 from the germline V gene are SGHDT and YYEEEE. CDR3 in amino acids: CASSWAGGNEQFF. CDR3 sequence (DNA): TGTGCCAGCAGCTGGGCAGGGGGCAATGAGCAGTTCTTC.

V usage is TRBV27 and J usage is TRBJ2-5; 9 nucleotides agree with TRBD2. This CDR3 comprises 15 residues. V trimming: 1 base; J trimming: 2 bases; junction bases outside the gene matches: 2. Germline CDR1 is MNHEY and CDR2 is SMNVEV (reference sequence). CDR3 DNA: TGTGCCAGCAGTTTATTGACTAGCGGACAAGAGACCCAGTACTTC. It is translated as CASSLLTSGQETQYF.

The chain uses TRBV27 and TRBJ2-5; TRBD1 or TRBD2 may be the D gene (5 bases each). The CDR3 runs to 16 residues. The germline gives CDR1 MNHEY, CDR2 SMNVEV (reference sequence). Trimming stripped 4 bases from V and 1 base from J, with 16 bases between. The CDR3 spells CASSSPGTALQETQYF. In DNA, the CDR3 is TGTGCCAGCAGTTCACCCGGGACGGCACTCCAAGAGACCCAGTACTTC.

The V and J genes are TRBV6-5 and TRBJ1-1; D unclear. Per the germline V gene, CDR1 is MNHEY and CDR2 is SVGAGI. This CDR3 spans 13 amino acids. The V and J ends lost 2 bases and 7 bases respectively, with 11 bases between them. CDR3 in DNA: TGTGCCAGCAGTTACCCACGGACGGGTGAAGCTTTCTTT. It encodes CASSYPRTGEAFF.

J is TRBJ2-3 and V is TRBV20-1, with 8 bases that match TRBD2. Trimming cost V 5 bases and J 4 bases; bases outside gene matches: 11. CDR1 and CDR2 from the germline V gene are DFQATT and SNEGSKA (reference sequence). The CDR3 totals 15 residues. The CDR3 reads CSAPPGGGMSDTQYF. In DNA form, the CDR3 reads TGCAGTGCTCCCCCCGGCGGGGGGATGTCAGATACGCAGTATTTT.

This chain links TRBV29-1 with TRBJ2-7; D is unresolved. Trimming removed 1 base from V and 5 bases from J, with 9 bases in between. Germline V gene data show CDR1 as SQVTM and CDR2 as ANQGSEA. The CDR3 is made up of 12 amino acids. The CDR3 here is CSVEARGHEQYF. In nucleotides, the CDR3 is TGCAGCGTTGAAGCCCGCGGCCACGAGCAGTACTTC.

The CDR3: CSAWGVDVGNSPLHF. The CDR3 nucleotides read TGCAGTGCTTGGGGGGTGGACGTTGGAAATTCACCCCTCCACTTT. The chain couples TRBV20-1 to TRBJ1-6; TRBD1 might be the D (5 bases). The V gene's germline CDR1 is DFQATT and CDR2 SNEGSKA (reference sequence). This CDR3 has 15 residues. Trimming pared 5 bases from V and 7 bases from J, leaving 18 bases between.

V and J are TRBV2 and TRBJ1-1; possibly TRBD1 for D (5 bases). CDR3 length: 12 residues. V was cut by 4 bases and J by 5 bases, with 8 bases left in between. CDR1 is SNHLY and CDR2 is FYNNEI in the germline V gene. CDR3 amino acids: CASSGRGTEAFF. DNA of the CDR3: TGTGCCAGCAGTGGAAGGGGTACTGAAGCTTTCTTT.